Following are 11 T cell receptor beta chains from one sample sequenced in a study of CD4 T cells in relation to SARS-CoV-2 and coronaviruses. Before the COVID-19 pandemic, during about 2011-2019, CD4+ T cells were taken from unexposed donors. The repertoire was sequenced with immunoSEQ multiplex PCR; TCRdb's copy has only in-frame clones and lacks some. The sample yields approximately 59,000 clones, 75% to 90% seen once. Sequenced sample: memory CD4+ T cells from PBMCs. All receptors come from a human donor in good health.

V gene TRBV11-2 combines with J gene TRBJ2-5; TRBD1 matches at 12 bases. Germline V gives CDR1 SGHAT, CDR2 FQNNGV. The V and J ends lost 5 bases and 2 bases, in that order; junction bases with no gene match: 9. The CDR3 consists of 17 residues. Here the CDR3 DNA reads TGTGCCAGCAGCGGGGGGACAGGGGGCAGCTATCAAGAGACCCAGTACTTC. Its protein product is CASSGGTGGSYQETQYF. Combining the CDR3 with reference TRBV11-2 and TRBJ2-5 gives the whole variable domain EAGVAQSPRYKIIEKRQSVAFWCNPISGHATLYWYQQILGQGPKLLIQFQNNGVVDDSQLPKDRFSAERLKGVDSTLKIQPAKLEDSAVYLCASSGGTGGSYQETQYFGPGTRLLVL.

The genes are TRBV20-1 and TRBJ2-1; possibly TRBD1 for D (6 bases). Germline assignment: CDR1 DFQATT and CDR2 SNEGSKA (reference sequence). The CDR3 totals 11 residues. V was pared by 6 bases and J by 15 bases, with 18 bases between. The CDR3: CSAAAVGRGFF. The CDR3 bases are TGCAGTGCAGCTGCCGTGGGCAGGGGGTTCTTC.

This chain connects TRBV18 to TRBJ2-3; 16 bases are shared with TRBD2. Germline V gene sequence: CDR1 KGHSH, CDR2 LQKENI. The CDR3 loop spans 19 amino acids. After removal of 9 bases from V and 5 bases from J, the junction contained 17 bases not matched to a gene. CDR3 sequence: CASRHPGTSGGDSRDTQYF. The CDR3 DNA follows: TGTGCCAGTCGCCACCCCGGGACTAGCGGGGGGGACTCCCGAGATACGCAGTATTTT.

This clone turned up a few times. The CDR3 sequence: CASSNPTEDLAKNIQYF. The CDR3 DNA follows: TGCGCCAGCAGCAACCCAACAGAAGACCTAGCCAAAAACATTCAGTACTTC. The genes are TRBV5-1 and TRBJ2-4; D remains ambiguous. Germline CDR1 reads SGHRS; CDR2 reads YFSETQ. This CDR3 region has 17 residues. With 4 bases removed from V and 0 bases from J, the gap between germline ends came to 17 bases.

This clone was seen a handful of times. The chain is built from TRBV2 and TRBJ1-2; a weak D match, TRBD1 (6 bases). Germline CDR1 is SNHLY and CDR2 is FYNNEI. This CDR3 spans 14 amino acids. Trimming removed 3 bases from V and 1 base from J, with 9 bases in between. The chain's CDR3 is CASSEGANNYGYTF. The CDR3 coding sequence is TGTGCCAGCAGTGAGGGGGCTAATAACTATGGCTACACCTTC.

This sequence joins TRBV5-1 and TRBJ2-3, with a possible D match to TRBD2 (5 bases). This CDR3 spans 14 amino acids. Trimming removed 2 bases at V and 1 base at J, with 8 bases between. The V gene's germline CDR1 is SGHRS and CDR2 YFSETQ. The chain's CDR3 is CASSFQAGTDTQYF. The DNA for the CDR3 is TGCGCCAGCAGCTTCCAAGCGGGCACAGATACGCAGTATTTT.

This chain connects TRBV20-1 to TRBJ2-5, with D unclear. The CDR3 is made up of 10 amino acids. Germline CDR1 DFQATT, CDR2 SNEGSKA (reference sequence). V lost 3 bases to trimming and J lost 3 bases, with 2 bases between them. The CDR3 nucleotides read TGCAGTGCTAGGAAAGAGACCCAGTACTTC. The encoded protein is CSARKETQYF.

The rearrangement uses TRBV6-2 or TRBV6-3 and TRBJ2-4, with a tentative D call TRBD2 (5 bases). Per the germline V gene, CDR1 is MNHEY and CDR2 is SVGEGT. Trimming removed 2 bases from V and 0 bases from J, with 11 bases in between. The CDR3 contains 16 residues. CDR3 sequence: CASSYEPAVAKNIQYF. The CDR3 coding sequence is TGTGCCAGCAGTTACGAGCCAGCGGTAGCCAAAAACATTCAGTACTTC.

This chain joins TRBV6-5 and TRBJ2-7; D is possibly TRBD2 (5 bases). The germline V and J ends were trimmed by 1 base and 3 bases, with 13 bases remaining between them. The CDR3 extends over 15 amino acids. Per the germline V gene, CDR1 is MNHEY and CDR2 is SVGAGI. The CDR3 sequence: CASSYYREAGYEQYF. The CDR3 DNA reads TGTGCCAGCAGTTACTACCGAGAGGCGGGCTACGAGCAGTACTTC.

The V gene is TRBV7-9, the J gene TRBJ1-3; tentatively, D is TRBD1 (6 bases). The V and J ends lost 4 bases and 2 bases respectively, with 12 bases between them. Germline-derived CDR1 and CDR2 are SEHNR and FQNEAQ (reference sequence). CDR3 length: 15 residues. The CDR3 DNA is TGTGCCAGCAGCTGGGGGGGCGCACCTGGAAACACCATATATTTT. Its translation is CASSWGGAPGNTIYF.

The J gene is TRBJ1-4, the V gene TRBV6-1; D ambiguous. The germline V gene has CDR1 MNHNS and CDR2 SASEGT. V lost 2 bases to trimming and J lost 13 bases, with 23 bases between them. The CDR3 has 16 amino acids. The CDR3 DNA is TGTGCCAGCAGTGAAAGCCACGGGAGGGCGGCGATGGGACTGTTTTTT. Its translation: CASSESHGRAAMGLFF.